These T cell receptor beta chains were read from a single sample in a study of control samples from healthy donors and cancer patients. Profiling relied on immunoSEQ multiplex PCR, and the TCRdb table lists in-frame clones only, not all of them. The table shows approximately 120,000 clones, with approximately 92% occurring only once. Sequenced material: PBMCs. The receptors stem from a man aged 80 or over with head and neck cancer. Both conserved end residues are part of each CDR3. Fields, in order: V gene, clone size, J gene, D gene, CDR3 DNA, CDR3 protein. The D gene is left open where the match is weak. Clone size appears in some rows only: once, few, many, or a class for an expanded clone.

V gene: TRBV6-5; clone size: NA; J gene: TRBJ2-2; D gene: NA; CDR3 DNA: TGTGCCAGCAGCCCGAACACCGGGGAGCTGTTTTTT; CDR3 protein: CASSPNTGELFF
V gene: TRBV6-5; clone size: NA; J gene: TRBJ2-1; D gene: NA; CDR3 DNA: TGTGCCAGCAGCAACGGCAATGAGCAGTTCTTC; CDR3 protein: CASSNGNEQFF
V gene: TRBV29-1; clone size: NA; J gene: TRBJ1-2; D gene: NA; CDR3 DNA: TGCAGCGTTGTGTCCAGTGGCTACACCTTC; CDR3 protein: CSVVSSGYTF
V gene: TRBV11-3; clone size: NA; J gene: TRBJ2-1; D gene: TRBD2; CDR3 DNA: TGTGCCAGCAGCTTAGAGTATGGCGGGAGCGGGAATGAGCAGTTCTTC; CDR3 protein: CASSLEYGGSGNEQFF
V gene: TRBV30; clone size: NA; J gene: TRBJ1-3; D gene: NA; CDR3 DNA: TGTGCCTGGAGTGTAGCCGGAAACACCATATATTTT; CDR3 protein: CAWSVAGNTIYF
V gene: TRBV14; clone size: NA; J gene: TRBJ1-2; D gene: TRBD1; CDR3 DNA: TGTGCCAGCAGCCGCTCGGGACAGGGGGCCAGCTATGGCTACACCTTC; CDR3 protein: CASSRSGQGASYGYTF
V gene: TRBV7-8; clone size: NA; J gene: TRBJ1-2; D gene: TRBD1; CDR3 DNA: TGTGCCAGCAGCGGCTCAGGGGGCTATGGCTACACCTTC; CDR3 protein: CASSGSGGYGYTF
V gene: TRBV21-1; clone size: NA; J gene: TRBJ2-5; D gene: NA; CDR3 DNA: TGTGCCAGCAGCAAAGTGAGAGGGGGTAAAGAGACCCAGTACTTC; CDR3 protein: CASSKVRGGKETQYF
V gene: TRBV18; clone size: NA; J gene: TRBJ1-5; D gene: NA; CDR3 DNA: TGTGCCAGCTCACCCTCCGGGGGCAATCAGCCCCAGCATTTT; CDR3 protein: CASSPSGGNQPQHF
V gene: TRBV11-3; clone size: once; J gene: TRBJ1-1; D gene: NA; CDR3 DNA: TGTGCCAGCAGCTTAGACCCCTCATCTGGAGCTTTCTTT; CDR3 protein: CASSLDPSSGAFF
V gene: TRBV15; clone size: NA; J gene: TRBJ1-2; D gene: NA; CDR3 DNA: TGTGCCACCAGCAGACCTTCGATAGGGGGTAGCTATGGCTACACCTTC; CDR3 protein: CATSRPSIGGSYGYTF
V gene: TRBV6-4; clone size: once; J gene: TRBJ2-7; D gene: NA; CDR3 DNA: TGTGCCAGCAATTCGAGGGCCGCGCGTTACGAGCAGTACTTC; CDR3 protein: CASNSRAARYEQYF
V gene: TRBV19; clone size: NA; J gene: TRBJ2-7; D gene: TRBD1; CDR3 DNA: TGTGCCAGTAGTCGTATGTACAGGGGCGAGCAGTACTTC; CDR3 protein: CASSRMYRGEQYF
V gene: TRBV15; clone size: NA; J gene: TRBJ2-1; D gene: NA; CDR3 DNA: TGTGCCACCAGCAGCGGGTGGGTCCGGCTATACAATGAGCAGTTCTTC; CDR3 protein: CATSSGWVRLYNEQFF
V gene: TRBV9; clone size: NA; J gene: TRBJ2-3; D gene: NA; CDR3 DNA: TGTGCCAGCAGCGTAGAGGCGGGGTCAGATACGCAGTATTTT; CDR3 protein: CASSVEAGSDTQYF
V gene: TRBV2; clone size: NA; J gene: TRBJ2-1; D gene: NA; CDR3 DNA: TGTGCCAGCAAGGCCAGTGGGCAGGCCTACAATGAGCAGTTCTTC; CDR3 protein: CASKASGQAYNEQFF
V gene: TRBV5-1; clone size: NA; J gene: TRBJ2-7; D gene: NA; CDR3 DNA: TGCGCCAGCAGCTTGGTTCGGGGTGAGCAGTACTTC; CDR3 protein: CASSLVRGEQYF
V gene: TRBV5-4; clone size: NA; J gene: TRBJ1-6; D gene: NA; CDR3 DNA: TGTGCCAGCAGCAGGCCAACAGGGAGCTCCTATAATTCACCCCTCCACTTT; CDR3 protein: CASSRPTGSSYNSPLHF
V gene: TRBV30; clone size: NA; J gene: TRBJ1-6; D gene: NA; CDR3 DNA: TGTGCCTGGAGTAGCGACCCACCGGACTCCCTCCACTTT; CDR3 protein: CAWSSDPPDSLHF